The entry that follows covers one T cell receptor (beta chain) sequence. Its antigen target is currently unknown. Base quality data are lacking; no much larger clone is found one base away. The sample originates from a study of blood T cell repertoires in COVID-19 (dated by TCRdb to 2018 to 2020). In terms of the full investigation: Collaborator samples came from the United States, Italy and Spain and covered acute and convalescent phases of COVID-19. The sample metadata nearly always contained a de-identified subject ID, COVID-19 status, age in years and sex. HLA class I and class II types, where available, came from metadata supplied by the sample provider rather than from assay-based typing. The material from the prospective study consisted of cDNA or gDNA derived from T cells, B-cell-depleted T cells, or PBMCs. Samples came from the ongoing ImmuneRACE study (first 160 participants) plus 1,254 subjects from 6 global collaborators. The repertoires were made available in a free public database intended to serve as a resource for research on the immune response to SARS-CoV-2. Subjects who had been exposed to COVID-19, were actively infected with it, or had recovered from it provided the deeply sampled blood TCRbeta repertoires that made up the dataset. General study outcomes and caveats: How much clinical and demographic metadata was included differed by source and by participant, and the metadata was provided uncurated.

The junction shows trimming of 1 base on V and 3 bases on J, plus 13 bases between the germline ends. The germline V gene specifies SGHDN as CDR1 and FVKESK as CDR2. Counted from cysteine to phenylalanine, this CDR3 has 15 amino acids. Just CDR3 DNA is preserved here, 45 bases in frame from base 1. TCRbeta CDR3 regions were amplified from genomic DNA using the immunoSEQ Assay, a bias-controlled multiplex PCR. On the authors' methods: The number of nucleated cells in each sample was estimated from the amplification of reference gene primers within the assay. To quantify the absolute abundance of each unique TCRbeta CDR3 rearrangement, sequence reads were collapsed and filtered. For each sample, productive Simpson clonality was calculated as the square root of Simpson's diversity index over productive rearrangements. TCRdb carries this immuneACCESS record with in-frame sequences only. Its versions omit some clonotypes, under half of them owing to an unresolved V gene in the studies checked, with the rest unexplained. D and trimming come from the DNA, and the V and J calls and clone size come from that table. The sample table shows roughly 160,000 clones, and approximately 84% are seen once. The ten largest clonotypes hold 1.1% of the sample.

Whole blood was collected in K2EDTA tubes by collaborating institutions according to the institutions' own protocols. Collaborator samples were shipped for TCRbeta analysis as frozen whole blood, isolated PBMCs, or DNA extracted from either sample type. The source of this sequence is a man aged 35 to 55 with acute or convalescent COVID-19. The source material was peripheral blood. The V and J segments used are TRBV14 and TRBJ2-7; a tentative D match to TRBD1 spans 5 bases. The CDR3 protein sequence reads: CASSQVMQGFYEQYF. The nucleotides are TGTGCCAGCAGCCAAGTCATGCAGGGCTTCTACGAGCAGTACTTC.